This T cell receptor beta chain originates from a study of T-cell reconstitution after alpha-beta-depleted transplantation in children. The CDR3 length is 16 residues. CDR1 is MNHEY and CDR2 is SMNVEV in the germline V gene (reference sequence). Between the trimmed V and J ends, which lost 3 bases and 6 bases, there was a span of 18 bases. This clonotype was counted ten times or more. Unique molecular identifiers were incorporated into the prepared TCRbeta library. MiXCR, run by TCRdb on the PCR reads, gives a single entry per CDR3 protein. The sample lists about 400,000 distinct CDR3 sequences, 20% occurring once.

This sequence joins TRBV27 and TRBJ2-1; D may be TRBD2 (6 bases). The sequencing here drew on PBMCs from the stem cell graft donor, taken from the stem cell graft. This sequence originates from a human donor who donated a stem cell graft to a child with acute myeloid leukemia. CDR3 coding DNA: TGTGCCAGCAGTTTCGCGGGGAGTAGTGGGGGCAATGAGCAGTTCTTC. Amino acid sequence: CASSFAGSSGGNEQFF.